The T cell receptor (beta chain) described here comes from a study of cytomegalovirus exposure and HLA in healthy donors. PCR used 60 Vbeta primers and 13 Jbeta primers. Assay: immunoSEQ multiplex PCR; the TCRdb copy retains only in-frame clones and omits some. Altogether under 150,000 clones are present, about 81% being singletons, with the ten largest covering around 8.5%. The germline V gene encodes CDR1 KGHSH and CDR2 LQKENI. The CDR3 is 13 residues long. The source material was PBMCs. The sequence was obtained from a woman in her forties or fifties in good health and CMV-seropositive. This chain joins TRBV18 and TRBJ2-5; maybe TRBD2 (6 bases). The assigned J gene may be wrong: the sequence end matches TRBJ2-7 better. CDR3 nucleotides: TGTGCCAGCTCACCACCGGCGGGATCCGAGCAGTACTTC. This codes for CASSPPAGSEQYF.